The rows below give T cell receptor beta chains drawn from one sample of a study of CD8+CD57+ T cells in acquired aplastic anemia. A single record per CDR3 protein comes from TCRdb applying MiXCR to the reads. The sample contains roughly 500,000 distinct CDR3 sequences, more than 25% of which appear only once. Sequencing was performed on sorted CD4+, CD8+, or CD8+CD57+ T cells (not recorded which) from PBMCs. The receptor source for this set is a human donor with aplastic anemia. Both conserved end residues are part of each CDR3. Fields, in order: CDR3 protein, CDR3 DNA, V gene, D gene, CDR3 length, clone size, J gene. A D gene is named only where the DNA matches it firmly. Size values are once, few and many counts, or a class for expanded clones, and some rows have none.

CDR3aa: CAISGKLAGGNTQYF
CDR3nt: TGTGCCATCAGTGGGAAACTAGCGGGAGGGAATACGCAGTATTTT
v_gene: TRBV10-3
d_gene: TRBD2
len: 15
abundance: -
j_gene: TRBJ2-3

CDR3aa: CASSSRTGLEGAFF
CDR3nt: TGTGCCAGCAGCTCACGGACAGGGTTAGAAGGAGCTTTCTTT
v_gene: TRBV7-6
d_gene: TRBD1
len: 14
abundance: many
j_gene: TRBJ1-1

CDR3aa: CASSFNSHRGSEAFF
CDR3nt: TGCGCCAGCAGCTTCAACAGCCATCGAGGTTCTGAAGCTTTCTTT
v_gene: TRBV5-1
d_gene: -
len: 15
abundance: -
j_gene: TRBJ1-1

CDR3aa: CASSMDGTGGAEAFF
CDR3nt: TGTGCCAGTAGTATGGATGGGACAGGAGGCGCTGAAGCTTTCTTT
v_gene: TRBV19
d_gene: TRBD1
len: 15
abundance: -
j_gene: TRBJ1-1

CDR3aa: CASSLTQTGPGELFF
CDR3nt: TGTGCTAGCAGCTTAACCCAGACAGGCCCCGGGGAGCTGTTTTTT
v_gene: TRBV7-7
d_gene: -
len: 15
abundance: few
j_gene: TRBJ2-2

CDR3aa: CASSPGGLHNSPLHF
CDR3nt: TGTGCCAGCTCACCAGGGGGTCTGCATAATTCACCCCTCCACTTT
v_gene: TRBV18
d_gene: -
len: 15
abundance: many
j_gene: TRBJ1-6

CDR3aa: CSAPRTGTEAFF
CDR3nt: TGCAGTGCTCCCAGGACAGGCACTGAAGCTTTCTTT
v_gene: TRBV20-1
d_gene: TRBD1
len: 12
abundance: -
j_gene: TRBJ1-1

CDR3aa: CASSDSRTGASETQYF
CDR3nt: TGTGCCAGTAGTGACTCGAGGACAGGGGCATCCGAGACCCAGTACTTC
v_gene: TRBV19
d_gene: TRBD1
len: 16
abundance: -
j_gene: TRBJ2-5

CDR3aa: CSARDPRTGEKLFF
CDR3nt: TGCAGTGCTAGAGACCCTCGGACAGGTGAAAAACTGTTTTTT
v_gene: TRBV20-1
d_gene: TRBD1
len: 14
abundance: few
j_gene: TRBJ1-4

CDR3aa: CASSPPTGSLYEQYF
CDR3nt: TGTGCCAGCTCACCACCGACAGGGTCCTTATACGAGCAGTACTTC
v_gene: TRBV7-2
d_gene: TRBD1
len: 15
abundance: few
j_gene: TRBJ2-7

CDR3aa: CSASSLRQRYEQYF
CDR3nt: TGCAGCGCCAGCAGCTTGAGACAGCGCTACGAGCAGTACTTC
v_gene: TRBV29-1
d_gene: -
len: 14
abundance: -
j_gene: TRBJ2-7

CDR3aa: CSAYGVTDTQYF
CDR3nt: TGCAGTGCGTACGGGGTGACAGATACGCAGTATTTT
v_gene: TRBV20-1
d_gene: -
len: 12
abundance: -
j_gene: TRBJ2-3

CDR3aa: CASSYRYTEAFF
CDR3nt: TGTGCCAGCAGTTACAGATACACTGAAGCTTTCTTT
v_gene: TRBV6-2/TRBV6-3
d_gene: -
len: 12
abundance: -
j_gene: TRBJ1-1

CDR3aa: CATSSERQGNYEQYF
CDR3nt: TGTGCTACCAGCAGTGAAAGACAGGGGAACTACGAGCAGTACTTC
v_gene: TRBV15
d_gene: TRBD1
len: 15
abundance: few
j_gene: TRBJ2-7

CDR3aa: CSVLLTDRESTEEETQYF
CDR3nt: TGCAGCGTCCTCTTAACGGACAGGGAATCCACAGAGGAAGAGACCCAGTACTTC
v_gene: TRBV29-1
d_gene: TRBD1
len: 18
abundance: few
j_gene: TRBJ2-5

CDR3aa: CASSKTTPSGNTDTQYF
CDR3nt: TGTGCCAGCAGCAAAACTACGCCTAGCGGAAACACAGATACGCAGTATTTT
v_gene: TRBV7-8
d_gene: TRBD2
len: 17
abundance: -
j_gene: TRBJ2-3

CDR3aa: CSANGQGAYNEQFF
CDR3nt: TGCAGTGCTAACGGACAGGGGGCCTACAATGAGCAGTTCTTC
v_gene: TRBV20-1
d_gene: TRBD1
len: 14
abundance: -
j_gene: TRBJ2-1

CDR3aa: CAWTIEPGNTIYF
CDR3nt: TGTGCCTGGACCATTGAACCTGGAAACACCATATATTTT
v_gene: TRBV30
d_gene: -
len: 13
abundance: -
j_gene: TRBJ1-3

CDR3aa: CASGTGGRETQYF
CDR3nt: TGTGCCAGTGGGACAGGGGGCAGGGAGACCCAGTACTTC
v_gene: TRBV19
d_gene: TRBD1
len: 13
abundance: -
j_gene: TRBJ2-5

CDR3aa: CASSPILGQAGTDTQYF
CDR3nt: TGTGCCAGCAGCCCGATACTTGGACAGGCCGGCACAGATACGCAGTATTTT
v_gene: TRBV9
d_gene: TRBD1
len: 17
abundance: few
j_gene: TRBJ2-3

CDR3aa: CSVGPTRETQYF
CDR3nt: TGCAGCGTTGGTCCCACCAGAGAGACCCAGTACTTC
v_gene: TRBV29-1
d_gene: -
len: 12
abundance: -
j_gene: TRBJ2-5

CDR3aa: CAWRGNSPLHF
CDR3nt: TGTGCCTGGAGAGGGAATTCACCCCTCCACTTT
v_gene: TRBV30
d_gene: -
len: 11
abundance: few
j_gene: TRBJ1-6

CDR3aa: CASSLPTGGELFF
CDR3nt: TGTGCCAGCAGCTTACCGACAGGCGGGGAGCTGTTTTTT
v_gene: TRBV13
d_gene: -
len: 13
abundance: few
j_gene: TRBJ2-2